A selection of T cell receptor beta chains follows, all from one sample in a study of control samples from healthy donors and cancer patients. The repertoire was sequenced with immunoSEQ multiplex PCR; TCRdb's copy has only in-frame clones and lacks some. The sample lists fewer than 60,000 clones, around 95% occurring once. Sequencing was carried out using blood. Every receptor here comes from a man aged 25 to 40 in good health. CDR3s leave out the opening cysteine and the closing phenylalanine or tryptophan. The D gene is left open where the match is weak. Some rows mark clone size as missing; the rest say once, few, many or name a class of expanded clone.

j_call clone_size d_call v_call cdr3_aa
TRBJ1-2 - - TRBV11-2 ASSPTAGPANYGYT
TRBJ2-1 - TRBD2 TRBV3-1/TRBV3-2 ASSQGTSGALMF
TRBJ2-1 - TRBD2 TRBV5-8 ASSLGLAGNSEQF
TRBJ1-6 - - TRBV5-4 ASSLGYNSPLH
TRBJ1-2 - - TRBV10-3 AITPDRRNYGYT
TRBJ1-4 - TRBD1 TRBV4-3 ASSQDRGQGGEKLF
TRBJ1-2 - - TRBV19 ASSITAYGYT
TRBJ2-5 - TRBD1 TRBV7-2 ASSLGSGGLIETQY
TRBJ2-1 - TRBD1 TRBV4-3 ASSPILTGQGIGSYNEQF
TRBJ1-2 - TRBD1 TRBV29-1 SVGRTGTGGGYT
TRBJ2-2 - - TRBV7-2 ASSLARQSTGELF
TRBJ2-5 - - TRBV4-1 ASRGLQETQY
TRBJ2-7 - TRBD2 TRBV2 ASSEFRREGLVGTYEQY
TRBJ1-2 - TRBD1 TRBV11-2 ASSLGQGGYGYT
TRBJ2-1 few TRBD2 TRBV18 ASSPGGGSGRAI
TRBJ2-1 - TRBD2 TRBV27 ASRVAGGYNEQF
TRBJ2-3 - TRBD1 TRBV7-3 ASSPQTGGVNTQY
TRBJ2-1 - TRBD2 TRBV12-3/TRBV12-4 ASSLAGLLEQF
TRBJ2-1 - - TRBV5-1 ASSLRASGRSSYNEQF
TRBJ2-5 - - TRBV19 ASSIGFAGETQY
TRBJ1-6 - - TRBV19 ASSTQTNSPLH
TRBJ2-5 - - TRBV9 ASSVGSPQETQY
TRBJ1-5 - - TRBV14 ASSQAGLNQPQH
TRBJ1-2 - TRBD1 TRBV28 ASSSNRGGYT
TRBJ1-1 once - TRBV6-1 ASSDEHRGDTEAF
TRBJ2-6 once - TRBV7-2 ASSSTRGGYVLT